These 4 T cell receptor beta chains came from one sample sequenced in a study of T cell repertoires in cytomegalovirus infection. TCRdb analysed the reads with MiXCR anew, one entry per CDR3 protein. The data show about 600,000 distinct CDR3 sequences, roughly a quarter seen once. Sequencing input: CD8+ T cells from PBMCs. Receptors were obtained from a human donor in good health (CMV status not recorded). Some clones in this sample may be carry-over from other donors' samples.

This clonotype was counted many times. The CDR3 is CASSQKGQVTYEQYV. CDR3 bases: TGCGCCAGCAGCCAAAAGGGACAGGTAACCTACGAGCAGTACGTC. The V call is TRBV4-1, the J call TRBJ2-7; 8 bases are shared with TRBD1. The CDR3 has 15 amino acids. Per germline, CDR1 MGHRA and CDR2 YSYEKL. Germline trimming cut 2 bases from V and 2 bases from J; bases unmatched to any gene: 5.

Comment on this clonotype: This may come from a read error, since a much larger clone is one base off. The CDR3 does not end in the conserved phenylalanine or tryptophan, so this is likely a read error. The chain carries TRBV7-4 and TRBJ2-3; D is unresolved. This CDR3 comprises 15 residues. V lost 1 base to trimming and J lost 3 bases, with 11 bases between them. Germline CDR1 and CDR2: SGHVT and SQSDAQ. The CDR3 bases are TGTGCCAGCAGCTTAGAGCGATCTGGAACAGATACGCAGTATTAT. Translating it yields CASSLERSGTDTQYY.

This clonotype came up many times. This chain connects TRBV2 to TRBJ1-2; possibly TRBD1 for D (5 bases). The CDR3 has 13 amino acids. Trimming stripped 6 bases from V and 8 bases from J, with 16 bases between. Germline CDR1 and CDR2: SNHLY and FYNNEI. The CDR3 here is CASRGTPSGGYTF. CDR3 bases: TGTGCCAGCAGAGGGACCCCCTCGGGCGGCTACACCTTC.

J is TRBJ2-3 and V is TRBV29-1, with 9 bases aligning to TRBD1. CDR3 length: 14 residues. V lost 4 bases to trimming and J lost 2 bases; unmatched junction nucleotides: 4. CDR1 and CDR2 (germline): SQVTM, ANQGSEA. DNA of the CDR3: TGCAGCGTTGGCCGGGACAGGGCCACAGATACGCAGTATTTT. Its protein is CSVGRDRATDTQYF.